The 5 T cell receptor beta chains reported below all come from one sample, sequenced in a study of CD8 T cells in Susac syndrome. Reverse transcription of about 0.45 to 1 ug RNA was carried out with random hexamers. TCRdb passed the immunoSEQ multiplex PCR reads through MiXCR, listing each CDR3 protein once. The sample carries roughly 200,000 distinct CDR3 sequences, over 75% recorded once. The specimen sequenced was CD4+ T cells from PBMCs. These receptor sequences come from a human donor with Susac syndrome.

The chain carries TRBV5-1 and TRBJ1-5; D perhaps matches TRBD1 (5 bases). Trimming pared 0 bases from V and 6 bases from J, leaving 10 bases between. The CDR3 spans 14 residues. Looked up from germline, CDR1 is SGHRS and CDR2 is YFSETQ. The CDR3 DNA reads TGCGCCAGCAGCTTGGAGGGGTACGGTCAGCCCCAGCATTTT. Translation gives CASSLEGYGQPQHF.

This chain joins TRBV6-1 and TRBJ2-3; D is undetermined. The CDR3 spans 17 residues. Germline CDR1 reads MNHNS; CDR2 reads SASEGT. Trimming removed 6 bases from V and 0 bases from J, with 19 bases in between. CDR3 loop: CASRNGRVPSSTDTQYF. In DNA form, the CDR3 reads TGTGCCAGCAGAAACGGTCGGGTTCCATCTAGCACAGATACGCAGTATTTT.

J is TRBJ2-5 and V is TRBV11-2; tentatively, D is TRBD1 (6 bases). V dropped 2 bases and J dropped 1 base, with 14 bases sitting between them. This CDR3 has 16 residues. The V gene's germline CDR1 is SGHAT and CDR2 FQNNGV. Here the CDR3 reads CASSLYRTAFQETQYF. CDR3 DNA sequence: TGTGCCAGCAGCTTATATCGGACAGCTTTCCAAGAGACCCAGTACTTC.

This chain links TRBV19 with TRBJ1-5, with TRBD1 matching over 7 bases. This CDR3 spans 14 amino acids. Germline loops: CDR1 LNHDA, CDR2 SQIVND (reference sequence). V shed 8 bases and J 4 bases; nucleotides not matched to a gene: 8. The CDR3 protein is CASLDRRLNQPQHF. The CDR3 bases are TGTGCCAGTTTGGACAGGCGCCTTAATCAGCCCCAGCATTTT.

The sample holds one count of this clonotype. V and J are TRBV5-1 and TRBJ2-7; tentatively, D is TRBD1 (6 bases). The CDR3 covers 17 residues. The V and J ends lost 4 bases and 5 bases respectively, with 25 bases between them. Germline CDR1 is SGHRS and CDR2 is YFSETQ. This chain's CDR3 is CASSPVKTGILGDEQYF. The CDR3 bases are TGCGCCAGCAGCCCGGTCAAGACAGGAATACTTGGTGACGAGCAGTACTTC.